The clone carrying this T cell receptor beta chain was detected only once. Its specificity is not known. The data originate from a study of brain T cells in children with intractable seizures. The data were produced by immunoSEQ multiplex PCR, yet TCRdb's version contains in-frame clones alone and is incomplete. The sample shows 110,000 or so clones, under 95% of them seen only once. Study-wide results and caveats: Only CDR3 sequence similarity suggested viral specificity, without known HCMV serostatus. Clones missing pre-surgery may reflect undersampling of that blood sample.

Germline CDR1 is MGHRA and CDR2 is YSYEKL. The CDR3 totals 14 residues. V lost 2 bases, J lost 4 bases, and 3 bases stayed unmatched. Surgery cases with the highest brain T cell transcript signatures were chosen for sequencing. The receptor's source is a boy less than two years old with hemimegalencephaly and intractable seizures. This chain connects TRBV4-1 to TRBJ2-7; 9 bases are shared with TRBD2. The sequencing used peripheral blood, collected at surgery. CDR3 bases: TGCGCCAGCAGCCAAATGCTAGCGGGATACGAGCAGTACTTC. Its protein is CASSQMLAGYEQYF.